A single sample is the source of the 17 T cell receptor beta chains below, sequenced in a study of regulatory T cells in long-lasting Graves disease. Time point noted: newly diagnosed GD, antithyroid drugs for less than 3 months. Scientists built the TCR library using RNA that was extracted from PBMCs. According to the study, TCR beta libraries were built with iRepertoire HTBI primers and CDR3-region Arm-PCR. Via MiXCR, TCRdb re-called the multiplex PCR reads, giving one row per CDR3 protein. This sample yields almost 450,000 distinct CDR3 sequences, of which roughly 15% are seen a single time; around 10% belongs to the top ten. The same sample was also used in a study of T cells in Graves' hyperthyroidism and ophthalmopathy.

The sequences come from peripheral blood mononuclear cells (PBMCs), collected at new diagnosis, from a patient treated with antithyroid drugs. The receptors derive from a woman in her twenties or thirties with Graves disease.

The CDR3 DNA reads as TGTGCCAGCAGTTTATCCGGGACAGGGGTAGGGGCCAACGTCCTGACTTTC. Encoded protein: CASSLSGTGVGANVLTF. J is TRBJ2-6 and V is TRBV11-2; 10 bases fit TRBD1. Losses at the gene ends were 6 bases for V and 4 bases for J; bases not matched to a gene: 9. CDR1 is SGHAT and CDR2 is FQNNGV in the germline V gene. The CDR3 extends over 17 amino acids.

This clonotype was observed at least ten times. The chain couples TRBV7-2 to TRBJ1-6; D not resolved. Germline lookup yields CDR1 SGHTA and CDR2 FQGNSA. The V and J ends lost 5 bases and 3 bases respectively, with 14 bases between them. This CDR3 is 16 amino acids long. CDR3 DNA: TGTGCCAGCAGCCCCAATAGGGCAAGCTATAATTCACCCCTCCACTTT. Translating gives CASSPNRASYNSPLHF.

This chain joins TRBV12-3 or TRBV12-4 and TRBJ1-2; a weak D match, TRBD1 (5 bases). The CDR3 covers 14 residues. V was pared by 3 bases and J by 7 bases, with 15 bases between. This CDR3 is CASSFRGSVGGYTF. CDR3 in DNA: TGTGCCAGCAGTTTCCGGGGCTCGGTTGGTGGCTACACCTTC.

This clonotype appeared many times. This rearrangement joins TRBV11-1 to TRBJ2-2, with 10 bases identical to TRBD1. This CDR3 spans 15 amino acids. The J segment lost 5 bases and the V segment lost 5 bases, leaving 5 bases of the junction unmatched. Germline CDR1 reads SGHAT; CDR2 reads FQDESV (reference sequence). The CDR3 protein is CASSSRDRGTGELFF. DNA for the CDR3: TGTGCCAGCAGCAGCCGGGACAGGGGTACCGGGGAGCTGTTTTTT.

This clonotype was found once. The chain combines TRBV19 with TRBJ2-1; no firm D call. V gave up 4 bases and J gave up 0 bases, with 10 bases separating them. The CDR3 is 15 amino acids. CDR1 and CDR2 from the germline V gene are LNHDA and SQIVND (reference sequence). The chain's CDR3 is CASSRAIGSYNEQFF. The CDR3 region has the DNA TGTGCCAGTAGTAGGGCGATTGGCTCCTACAATGAGCAGTTCTTC.

As DNA, the CDR3 is TGCAGTGCTAGGAGTGTGTGGACTGAAGCTTTCTTT. This encodes CSARSVWTEAFF. The chain combines TRBV20-1 with TRBJ1-1, with D unclear. V lost 3 bases, J lost 5 bases, and 10 bases lay in between. Germline CDR1 DFQATT, CDR2 SNEGSKA (reference sequence). The CDR3 consists of 12 residues.

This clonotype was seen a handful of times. CDR3 sequence: CASKRDIMNTEAFF. The CDR3 DNA reads TGTGCCAGCAAGAGAGACATCATGAACACTGAAGCTTTCTTT. The gene calls are TRBV2 and TRBJ1-1; D remains ambiguous. The CDR3 extends over 14 amino acids. Germline assignment: CDR1 SNHLY and CDR2 FYNNEI. The V and J ends lost 7 bases and 0 bases respectively, with 12 bases between them.

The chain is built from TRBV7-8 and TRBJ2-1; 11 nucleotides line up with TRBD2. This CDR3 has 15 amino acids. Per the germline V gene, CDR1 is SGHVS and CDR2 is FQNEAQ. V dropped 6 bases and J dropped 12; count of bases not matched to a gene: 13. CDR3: CASRPGTSGTTRQFF. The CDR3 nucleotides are TGTGCCAGCAGACCGGGGACTAGCGGAACGACCCGGCAGTTCTTC.

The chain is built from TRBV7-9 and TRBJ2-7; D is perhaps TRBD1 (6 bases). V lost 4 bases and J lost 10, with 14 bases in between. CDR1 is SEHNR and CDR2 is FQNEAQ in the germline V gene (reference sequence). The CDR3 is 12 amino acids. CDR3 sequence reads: CASSSLGQRQYF. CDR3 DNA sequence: TGTGCCAGCAGCTCGCTCGGACAGAGACAGTACTTC.

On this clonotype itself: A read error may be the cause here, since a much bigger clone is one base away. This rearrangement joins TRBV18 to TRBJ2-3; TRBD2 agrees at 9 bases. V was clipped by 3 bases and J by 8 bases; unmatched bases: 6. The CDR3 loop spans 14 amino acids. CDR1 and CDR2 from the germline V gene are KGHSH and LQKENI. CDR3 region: CASSPGLARGTQYF. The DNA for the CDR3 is TGTGCCAGCTCACCTGGACTAGCGCGCGGTACGCAGTATTTT.

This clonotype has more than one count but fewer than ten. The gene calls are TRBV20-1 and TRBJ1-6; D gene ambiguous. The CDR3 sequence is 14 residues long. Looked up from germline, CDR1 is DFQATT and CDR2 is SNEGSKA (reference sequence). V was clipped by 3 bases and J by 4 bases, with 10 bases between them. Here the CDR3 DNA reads TGCAGTGCTAGGGAGACGGGATATAATTCACCCCTCCACTTT. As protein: CSARETGYNSPLHF.

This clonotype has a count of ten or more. This chain's CDR3 is CATSDSLGAPAYEQFF. The CDR3 DNA sequence: TGTGCCACCAGTGACTCCCTGGGGGCTCCTGCCTATGAGCAGTTCTTC. The gene calls are TRBV24-1 and TRBJ2-1; perhaps TRBD1 as D (6 bases). The length of the CDR3 is 16 residues. V lost 4 bases and J 8 bases, leaving 20 bases between the germline ends. Looked up from germline, CDR1 is KGHDR and CDR2 is SFDVKD.

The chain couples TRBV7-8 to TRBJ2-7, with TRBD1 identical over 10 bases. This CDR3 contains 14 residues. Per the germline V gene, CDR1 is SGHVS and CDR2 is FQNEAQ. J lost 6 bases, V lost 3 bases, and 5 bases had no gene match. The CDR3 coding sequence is TGTGCCAGCAGCTTCCGGGACAGGGGTAGCGAGCAGTACTTC. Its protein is CASSFRDRGSEQYF.

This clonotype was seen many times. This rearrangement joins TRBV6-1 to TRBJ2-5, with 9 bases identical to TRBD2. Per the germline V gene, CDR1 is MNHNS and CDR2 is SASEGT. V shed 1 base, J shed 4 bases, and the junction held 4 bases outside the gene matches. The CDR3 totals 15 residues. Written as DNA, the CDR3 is TGTGCCAGCAGTGAAGTAGCGGGAGTGGGAGAGACCCAGTACTTC. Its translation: CASSEVAGVGETQYF.

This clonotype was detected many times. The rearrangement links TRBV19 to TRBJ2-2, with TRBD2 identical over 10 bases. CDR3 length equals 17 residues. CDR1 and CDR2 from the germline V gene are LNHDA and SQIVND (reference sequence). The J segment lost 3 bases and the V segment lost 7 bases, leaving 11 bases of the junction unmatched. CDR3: CASTRIGLAEYTGELFF. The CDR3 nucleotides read TGTGCCAGTACCCGAATAGGACTAGCGGAGTACACCGGGGAGCTGTTTTTT.

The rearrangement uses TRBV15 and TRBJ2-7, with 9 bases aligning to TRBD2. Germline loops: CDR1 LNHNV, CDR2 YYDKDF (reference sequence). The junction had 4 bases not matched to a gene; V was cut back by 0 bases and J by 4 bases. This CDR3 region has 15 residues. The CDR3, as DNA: TGTGCCACCAGCAGAGATTTGACTAGCGGTTACGAGCAGTACTTC. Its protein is CATSRDLTSGYEQYF.

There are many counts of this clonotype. CDR3 sequence reads: CASSMTVPSSYEQYF. The CDR3, as DNA: TGTGCCAGCAGTATGACAGTGCCGAGCTCCTACGAGCAGTACTTC. The chain recombines TRBV6-1 with TRBJ2-7; D is perhaps TRBD1 (5 bases). V was pared by 5 bases and J by 0 bases, with 14 bases between. The CDR3 has 15 amino acids. The V gene's germline CDR1 is MNHNS and CDR2 SASEGT.